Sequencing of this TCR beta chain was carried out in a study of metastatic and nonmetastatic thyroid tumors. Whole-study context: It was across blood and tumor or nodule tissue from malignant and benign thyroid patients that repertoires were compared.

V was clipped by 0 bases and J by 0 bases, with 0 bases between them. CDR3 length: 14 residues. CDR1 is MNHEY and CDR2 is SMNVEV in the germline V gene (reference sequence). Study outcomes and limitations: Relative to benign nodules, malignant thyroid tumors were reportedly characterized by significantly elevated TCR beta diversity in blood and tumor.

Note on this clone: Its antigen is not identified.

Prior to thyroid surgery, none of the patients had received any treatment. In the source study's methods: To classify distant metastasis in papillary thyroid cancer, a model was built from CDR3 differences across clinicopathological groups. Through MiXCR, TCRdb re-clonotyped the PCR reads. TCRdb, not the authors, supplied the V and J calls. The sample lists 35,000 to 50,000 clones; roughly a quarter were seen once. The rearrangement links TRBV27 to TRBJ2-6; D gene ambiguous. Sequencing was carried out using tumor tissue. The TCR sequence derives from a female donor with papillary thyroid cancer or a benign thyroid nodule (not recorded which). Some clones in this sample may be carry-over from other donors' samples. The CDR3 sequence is CASSLSSGANVLTF. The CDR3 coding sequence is TGTGCCAGCAGTTTATCCTCTGGGGCCAACGTCCTGACTTTC.